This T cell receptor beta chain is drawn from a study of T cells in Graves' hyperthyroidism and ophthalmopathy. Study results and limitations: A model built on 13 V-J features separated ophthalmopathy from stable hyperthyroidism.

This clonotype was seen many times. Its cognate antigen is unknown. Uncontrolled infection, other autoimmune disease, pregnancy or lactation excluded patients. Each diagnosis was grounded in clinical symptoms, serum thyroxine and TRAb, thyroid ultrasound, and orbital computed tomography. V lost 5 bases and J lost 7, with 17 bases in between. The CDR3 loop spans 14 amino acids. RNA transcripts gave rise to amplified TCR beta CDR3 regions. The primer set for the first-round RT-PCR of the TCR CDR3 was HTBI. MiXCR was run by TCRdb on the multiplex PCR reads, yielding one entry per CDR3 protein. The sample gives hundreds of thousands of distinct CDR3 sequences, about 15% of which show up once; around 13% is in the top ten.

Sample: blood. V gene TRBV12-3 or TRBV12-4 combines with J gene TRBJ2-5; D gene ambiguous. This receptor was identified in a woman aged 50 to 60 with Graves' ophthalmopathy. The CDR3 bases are TGTGCCAGCAGTAAAGGTTCCGCCCTTGGGACCCAGTACTTC. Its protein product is CASSKGSALGTQYF.